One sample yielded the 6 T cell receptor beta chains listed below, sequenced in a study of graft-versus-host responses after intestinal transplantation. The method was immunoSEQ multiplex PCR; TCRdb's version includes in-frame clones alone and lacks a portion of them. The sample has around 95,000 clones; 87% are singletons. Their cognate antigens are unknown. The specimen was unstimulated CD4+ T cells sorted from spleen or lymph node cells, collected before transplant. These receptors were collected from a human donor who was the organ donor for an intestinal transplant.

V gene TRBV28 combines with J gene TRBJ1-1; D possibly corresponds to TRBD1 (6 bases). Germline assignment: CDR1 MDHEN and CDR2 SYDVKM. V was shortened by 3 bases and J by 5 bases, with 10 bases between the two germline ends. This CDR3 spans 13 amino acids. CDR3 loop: CASSLYRDTEAFF. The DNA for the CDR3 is TGTGCCAGCAGTTTGTACAGGGATACTGAAGCTTTCTTT.

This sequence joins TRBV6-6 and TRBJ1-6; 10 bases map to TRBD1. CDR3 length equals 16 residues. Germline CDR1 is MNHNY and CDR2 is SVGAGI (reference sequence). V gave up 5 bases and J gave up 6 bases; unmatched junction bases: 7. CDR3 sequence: CASSPRQGAPNSPLHF. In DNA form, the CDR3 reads TGTGCCAGCAGTCCTAGACAGGGGGCGCCTAATTCACCCCTCCACTTT.

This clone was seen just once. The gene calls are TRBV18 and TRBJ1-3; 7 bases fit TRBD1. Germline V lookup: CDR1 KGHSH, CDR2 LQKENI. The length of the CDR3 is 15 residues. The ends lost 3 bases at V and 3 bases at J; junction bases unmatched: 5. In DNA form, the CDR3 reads TGTGCCAGCTCACCTGGGACAGACCTTGGAAACACCATATATTTT. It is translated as CASSPGTDLGNTIYF.

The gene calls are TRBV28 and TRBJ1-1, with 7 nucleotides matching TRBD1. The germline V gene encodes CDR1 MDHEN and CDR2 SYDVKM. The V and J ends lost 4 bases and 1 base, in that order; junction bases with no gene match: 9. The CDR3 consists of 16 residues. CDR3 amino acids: CASSSQGGAWNTEAFF. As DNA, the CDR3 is TGTGCCAGCAGTTCTCAGGGGGGGGCCTGGAACACTGAAGCTTTCTTT.

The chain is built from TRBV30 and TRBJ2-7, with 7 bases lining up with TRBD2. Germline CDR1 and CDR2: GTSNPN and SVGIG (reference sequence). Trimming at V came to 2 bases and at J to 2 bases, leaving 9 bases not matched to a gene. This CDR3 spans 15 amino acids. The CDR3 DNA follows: TGTGCCTGGAGTCACACGGGACTAAAAACCTACGAGCAGTACTTC. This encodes CAWSHTGLKTYEQYF.

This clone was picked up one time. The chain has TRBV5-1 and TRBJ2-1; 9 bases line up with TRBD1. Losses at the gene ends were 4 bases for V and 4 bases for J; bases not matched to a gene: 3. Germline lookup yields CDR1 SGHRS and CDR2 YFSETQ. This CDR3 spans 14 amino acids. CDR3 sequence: CASSLGQGYNEQFF. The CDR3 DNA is TGCGCCAGCAGCCTGGGACAGGGTTACAATGAGCAGTTCTTC.